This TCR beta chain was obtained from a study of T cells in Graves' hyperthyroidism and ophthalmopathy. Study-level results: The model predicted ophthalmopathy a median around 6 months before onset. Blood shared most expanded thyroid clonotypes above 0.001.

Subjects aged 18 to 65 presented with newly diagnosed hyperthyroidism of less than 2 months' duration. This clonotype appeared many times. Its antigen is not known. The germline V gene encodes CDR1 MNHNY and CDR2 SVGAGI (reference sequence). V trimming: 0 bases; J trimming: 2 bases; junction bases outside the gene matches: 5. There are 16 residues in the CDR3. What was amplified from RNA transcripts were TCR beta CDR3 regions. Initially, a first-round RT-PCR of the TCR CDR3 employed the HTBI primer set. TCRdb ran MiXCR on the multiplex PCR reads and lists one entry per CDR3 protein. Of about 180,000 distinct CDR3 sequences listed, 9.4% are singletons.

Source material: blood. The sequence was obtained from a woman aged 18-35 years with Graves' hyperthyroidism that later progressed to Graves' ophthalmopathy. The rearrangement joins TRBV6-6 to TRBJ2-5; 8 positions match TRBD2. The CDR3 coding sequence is TGTGCCAGCAGTTACTCGAAAGCTAGCGGGCAAGAGACCCAGTACTTC. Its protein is CASSYSKASGQETQYF.